Presented here are 8 T cell receptor beta chains from one specimen sequenced in a study of T-cell reconstitution after alpha-beta-depleted transplantation in children. Unique molecular identifiers featured in how the TCRbeta library was prepared. TCRdb passed the PCR reads through MiXCR, listing each CDR3 protein once. There are around 300,000 distinct CDR3 sequences in the sample; around 25% occur only once, and approximately 11% lies in the top ten. Sequencing used PBMCs, mostly from graft donor cells, obtained 180 days after TCRalphabeta/CD19-depleted stem cell transplant. The receptors here all came from a male patient aged 5 to 17 who had a stem cell transplant for acute lymphoblastic leukemia, so the T cells may come from the graft donor.

The table lists this clonotype with a few counts. J is TRBJ2-7 and V is TRBV6-5; no clear D gene. Deletions cut 6 bases from V and 3 bases from J, with 6 bases between. The length of the CDR3 is 11 residues. Germline V gene sequence: CDR1 MNHEY, CDR2 SVGAGI. This chain's CDR3 is CASRGNYEQYF. Here the CDR3 DNA reads TGTGCCAGCAGGGGAAACTACGAGCAGTACTTC.

This clonotype turned up a few times. V is TRBV25-1 and J is TRBJ2-7; D is possibly TRBD1 (6 bases). Germline CDR1 is MGHDK and CDR2 is SYGVNS. The CDR3 runs 13 residues. Trimming removed 3 bases at V and 3 bases at J, with 9 bases between. CDR3 sequence reads: CASSEQGLYEQYF. CDR3 DNA sequence: TGTGCCAGCAGTGAGCAGGGGCTCTACGAGCAGTACTTC.

This clonotype was found a few times. The rearrangement links TRBV4-1 to TRBJ1-2, with D possibly TRBD1 on 5 matching bases. The CDR3 contains 15 residues. The germline CDR1 and CDR2 sequences are MGHRA and YSYEKL. V lost 4 bases, J lost 6 bases, and 18 bases lay in between. Written as DNA, the CDR3 is TGCGCCAGCAGCCCAACGACAGACCCCTTGGATGGCTACACCTTC. It translates to CASSPTTDPLDGYTF.

The rearrangement joins TRBV12-3 or TRBV12-4 to TRBJ2-7; D is unclear. This CDR3 has 16 residues. Trimming took 6 bases from V and 3 from J, leaving 21 bases between them. The CDR3 loop reads CASSPGIGSAVYEQYF. The DNA of the CDR3 is TGTGCCAGCAGCCCCGGAATTGGCAGCGCGGTCTACGAGCAGTACTTC.

This clonotype turned up a few times. This rearrangement joins TRBV6-1 to TRBJ1-5; a weak D match, TRBD1 (5 bases). CDR1 is MNHNS, CDR2 SASEGT, per germline. V lost 6 bases to trimming and J lost 2 bases, with 14 bases between them. CDR3 length: 15 residues. The CDR3 region is CASSGHPRRNQPQHF. CDR3 sequence (DNA): TGTGCCAGCAGCGGACACCCGCGACGCAATCAGCCCCAGCATTTT.

The CDR3 DNA is TGCAGCGTTGAGGGGGAGCTAACTAATGAAAAACTGTTTTTT. This sequence encodes CSVEGELTNEKLFF. The gene calls are TRBV29-1 and TRBJ1-4, with D possibly being TRBD1 (5 bases). CDR3 length: 14 amino acids. V lost 3 bases and J lost 1, with 9 bases in between. Germline CDR1 is SQVTM and CDR2 is ANQGSEA.

This clonotype appeared a few times. V and J are TRBV9 and TRBJ1-6, with D possibly being TRBD1 (6 bases). This CDR3 is 15 amino acids long. V lost 2 bases and J lost 5, with 11 bases in between. Germline assignment: CDR1 SGDLS and CDR2 YYNGEE. CDR3 loop: CASSVGHRDNSPLHF. Here the CDR3 DNA reads TGTGCCAGCAGCGTGGGACATCGAGATAATTCACCCCTCCACTTT.

This clonotype has only a few counts. The chain joins TRBV4-1 to TRBJ1-5; TRBD1 matches at 9 bases. CDR1 is MGHRA and CDR2 is YSYEKL in the germline V gene. J gave up 4 bases and V 3 bases, and 10 bases lay outside the gene matches. The CDR3 is 17 amino acids. The CDR3 DNA is TGCGCCAGCAGCCAGTTTGGGACAGGGCCTCGAAATCAGCCCCAGCATTTT. Translated, it gives CASSQFGTGPRNQPQHF.